This T cell receptor beta chain was obtained from a study of blood T cell repertoires in COVID-19. Across the whole study: In each case, the material was cDNA or gDNA derived from T cells, B-cell-depleted T cells, or PBMCs.

From germline, CDR1 is SNHLY and CDR2 FYNNEI. Losses at the gene ends were 5 bases for V and 0 bases for J; bases not matched to a gene: 3. The CDR3 extends over 14 amino acids. The repertoire was sequenced with immunoSEQ multiplex PCR; TCRdb's copy has only in-frame clones and lacks some. Here the sample spans more than 200,000 clones, roughly nine tenths being singletons. This chain uses TRBV2 with TRBJ2-7; 8 bases align to TRBD1. This receptor was taken from a middle-aged man with acute or convalescent COVID-19. The specimen sequenced was peripheral blood. The CDR3 sequence is CASSRDRSSYEQYF. CDR3 nucleotides: TGTGCCAGCAGTCGGGACAGGAGCTCCTACGAGCAGTACTTC.